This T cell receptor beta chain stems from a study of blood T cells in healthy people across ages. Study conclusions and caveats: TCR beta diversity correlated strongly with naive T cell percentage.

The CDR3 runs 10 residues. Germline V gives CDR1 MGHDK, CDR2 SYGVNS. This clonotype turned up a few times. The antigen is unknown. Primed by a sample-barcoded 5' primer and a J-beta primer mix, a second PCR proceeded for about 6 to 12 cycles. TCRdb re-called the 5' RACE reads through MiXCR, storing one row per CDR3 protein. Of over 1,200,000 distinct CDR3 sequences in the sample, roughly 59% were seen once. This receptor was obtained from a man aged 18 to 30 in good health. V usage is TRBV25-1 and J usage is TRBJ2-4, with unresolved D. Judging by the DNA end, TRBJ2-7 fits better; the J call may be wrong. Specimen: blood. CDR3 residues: CASSEHEQYF. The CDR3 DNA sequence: TGTGCCAGCAGTGAGCACGAGCAGTACTTC.